A single sample is the source of the 25 T cell receptor beta chains below, sequenced in a study of shared clonotypes between healthy human individuals. TCRdb's table, derived via immunoSEQ multiplex PCR, lists solely in-frame clones and lacks some. The sample lists 850,000 to 1,200,000 clones; approximately 76% were seen once. Sequences were obtained from memory CD4+ T cells sorted from blood. The subset was: CD45RA-negative fraction. These receptors all come from a man in his late teens or twenties in good health.

On this clone: The same CDR3 is also encoded by other DNA sequences in this sample. V and J are TRBV7-2 and TRBJ1-4; a possible D gene is TRBD1 (5 bases). The germline V gene has CDR1 SGHTA and CDR2 FQGNSA. The germline V and J ends were trimmed by 5 bases and 8 bases, with 18 bases remaining between them. This CDR3 is 15 amino acids long. The CDR3 region has the DNA TGTGCCAGCAGCCTGGGGAAGGGGCTGGGGGAAAAACTGTTTTTT. Its translation: CASSLGKGLGEKLFF.

The CDR3 coding sequence is TGTGCCAGTCGAAAGTCTACTAATGAAAAACTGTTTTTT. Protein product: CASRKSTNEKLFF. V usage is TRBV19 and J usage is TRBJ1-4; no firm D call. This CDR3 is 13 amino acids long. Trimming removed 8 bases from V and 2 bases from J, with 9 bases in between. In germline, CDR1 is LNHDA, CDR2 SQIVND (reference sequence). Full variable domain (missing parts from reference TRBV19 and TRBJ1-4): DGGITQSPKYLFRKEGQNVTLSCEQNLNHDAMYWYRQDPGQGLRLIYYSQIVNDFQKGDIAEGYSVSREKKESFPLTVTSAQKNPTAFYLCASRKSTNEKLFFGSGTQLSVL.

CDR3 region: CASSYSQGANEKLFF. The CDR3 DNA follows: TGCGCCAGCAGCTACTCACAGGGGGCAAATGAAAAACTGTTTTTT. The V call is TRBV5-1, the J call TRBJ1-4; 9 nucleotides align to TRBD1. The junction had 5 bases not matched to a gene; V was cut back by 3 bases and J by 5 bases. The CDR3 contains 15 residues. Germline values: CDR1 SGHRS, CDR2 YFSETQ.

The J gene is TRBJ1-6, the V gene TRBV29-1; TRBD1 matches 7 bases. CDR3 length: 13 amino acids. V dropped 7 bases and J dropped 10; count of bases not matched to a gene: 10. Germline-derived CDR1 and CDR2 are SQVTM and ANQGSEA. The DNA for the CDR3 is TGCAGCGCCCGGGACAGCCCGTCCTCACCCCTCCACTTT. This sequence encodes CSARDSPSSPLHF. Full variable domain (missing parts from reference TRBV29-1 and TRBJ1-6): SAVISQKPSRDICQRGTSLTIQCQVDSQVTMMFWYRQQPGQSLTLIATANQGSEATYESGFVIDKFPISRPNLTFSTLTVSNMSPEDSSIYLCSARDSPSSPLHFGNGTRLTVT.

This clone was seen a few times. The chain's CDR3 is CASSFGFDNEQFF. In DNA, the CDR3 is TGTGCCAGCAGTTTTGGGTTCGACAATGAGCAGTTCTTC. The rearrangement uses TRBV11-3 and TRBJ2-1; D not certain. This CDR3 is built from 13 residues. Per the germline V gene, CDR1 is SGHNT and CDR2 is YENEEA. V lost 6 bases and J lost 5, with 11 bases in between.

The chain carries TRBV7-2 and TRBJ1-1, with TRBD1 matching 9 bases. Germline lookup yields CDR1 SGHTA and CDR2 FQGNSA. This CDR3 spans 17 amino acids. The J segment lost 2 bases and the V segment lost 6 bases, leaving 13 bases of the junction unmatched. CDR3 sequence reads: CASRLGGTGGGNTEAFF. For the CDR3, the DNA is TGTGCCAGCAGACTTGGCGGAACAGGGGGCGGAAACACTGAAGCTTTCTTT.

Comments on this clone: The identical CDR3 is also encoded by other nucleotide sequences in the sample. The chain couples TRBV7-9 to TRBJ1-1; D remains ambiguous. There are 12 residues in the CDR3. V was pared by 2 bases and J by 2 bases, with 3 bases between. Germline V gives CDR1 SEHNR, CDR2 FQNEAQ (reference sequence). The CDR3 loop is CASSLLNTEAFF. CDR3 DNA sequence: TGTGCCAGCAGCTTACTTAACACTGAAGCTTTCTTT.

About this clone: Other DNA sequences in this sample translate to the same CDR3. V is TRBV18 and J is TRBJ2-7; D may correspond to TRBD1 or TRBD2 (6 bases each). V lost 4 bases to trimming and J lost 2 bases, with 9 bases between them. This CDR3 has 13 residues. Germline loops: CDR1 KGHSH, CDR2 LQKENI. CDR3 loop: CASSQGGPYEQYF. Written as DNA, the CDR3 is TGTGCCAGCTCACAGGGGGGCCCCTACGAGCAGTACTTC.

This clone was seen repeatedly, ten times or more. This sequence joins TRBV5-4 and TRBJ1-2, with 8 bases that match TRBD1. CDR3 length: 15 amino acids. Germline CDR1 SGHNT, CDR2 YYREEE (reference sequence). J lost 2 bases, V lost 1 base, and 4 bases had no gene match. The CDR3 reads CASSLPDRGNYGYTF. The CDR3 region has the DNA TGTGCCAGCAGCTTGCCCGACAGGGGAAACTATGGCTACACCTTC.

This sequence joins TRBV7-8 and TRBJ2-1, with 11 positions matching TRBD2. Germline CDR1 reads SGHVS; CDR2 reads FQNEAQ. The length of the CDR3 is 17 residues. Trimming cost V 1 base and J 0 bases; bases outside gene matches: 2. CDR3 coding DNA: TGTGCCAGCAGCTTAGTAACTAGCGGGAGCTCCTACAATGAGCAGTTCTTC. Its translation is CASSLVTSGSSYNEQFF.

V gene TRBV6-5 combines with J gene TRBJ2-2, with 7 bases that match TRBD2. Losses at the gene ends were 5 bases for V and 6 bases for J; bases not matched to a gene: 9. Per the germline V gene, CDR1 is MNHEY and CDR2 is SVGAGI. CDR3 length: 15 residues. The CDR3 loop reads CASSLAALPPGELFF. The DNA of the CDR3 is TGTGCCAGCAGTCTAGCGGCTCTTCCCCCCGGGGAGCTGTTTTTT.

The V call is TRBV10-2, the J call TRBJ1-4; TRBD1 aligns across 8 bases. Trimming took 6 bases from V and 2 from J; bases not matched to a gene: 5. This CDR3 contains 15 residues. Germline V gives CDR1 WSHSY, CDR2 SAAADI. The CDR3 sequence is CASSGRQGTNEKLFF. The DNA of the CDR3 is TGCGCCAGCAGCGGTCGACAGGGGACTAATGAAAAACTGTTTTTT.

The chain is built from TRBV19 and TRBJ1-2; D is unresolved. Germline loops: CDR1 LNHDA, CDR2 SQIVND (reference sequence). V was shortened by 3 bases and J by 0 bases, with 8 bases between the two germline ends. This CDR3 has 14 amino acids. The DNA for the CDR3 is TGTGCCAGTAGTATGCAGTCAGCTAACTATGGCTACACCTTC. This sequence encodes CASSMQSANYGYTF.

The rearrangement uses TRBV19 and TRBJ2-1; 9 positions match TRBD2. Germline trimming cut 10 bases from V and 4 bases from J; bases unmatched to any gene: 5. The CDR3 runs 13 residues. Germline CDR1 reads LNHDA; CDR2 reads SQIVND (reference sequence). The CDR3 coding sequence is TGTGCCACAGGACTAGCGATGTACAATGAGCAGTTCTTC. This encodes CATGLAMYNEQFF.

The rearrangement uses TRBV5-6 and TRBJ1-4; 8 positions agree with TRBD1. V was clipped by 3 bases and J by 7 bases; unmatched bases: 8. Germline CDR1 reads SGHDT; CDR2 reads YYEEEE. The CDR3 has 15 amino acids. In nucleotides, the CDR3 is TGTGCCAGCAGCTCTGCAGGGGGCGAGGCTGAAAAACTGTTTTTT. Its translation is CASSSAGGEAEKLFF.

V usage is TRBV5-1 and J usage is TRBJ2-3; no definite D call. Germline CDR1 SGHRS, CDR2 YFSETQ. The CDR3 is made up of 12 amino acids. V lost 7 bases to trimming and J lost 6 bases, with 12 bases between them. CDR3: CASSHLMDTQYF. The CDR3 DNA reads TGCGCCAGCTCCCACTTGATGGATACGCAGTATTTT.

The chain uses TRBV2 and TRBJ1-1, with a possible D match to TRBD1 (5 bases). V dropped 6 bases and J dropped 0 bases, with 11 bases sitting between them. Germline V CDR1 and CDR2: SNHLY, FYNNEI. This CDR3 is 14 amino acids long. CDR3 amino acids: CASRGRIMNTEAFF. As DNA, the CDR3 is TGTGCCAGCAGGGGACGGATCATGAACACTGAAGCTTTCTTT.

The chain joins TRBV6-1 to TRBJ2-2; the D call may be TRBD1 or TRBD2 (5 bases each). The CDR3 is 17 amino acids. V lost 4 bases and J 4 bases, leaving 19 bases between the germline ends. CDR1 is MNHNS, CDR2 SASEGT, per germline. The CDR3 DNA follows: TGTGCCAGCAGTGCAGGGAGTGCAGGAGGAGCCACCGGGGAGCTGTTTTTT. Its protein is CASSAGSAGGATGELFF.

CDR3 in DNA: TGTGCCAGCAGACGACCGACAGGGGAAGCTTTCTTT. Amino acids: CASRRPTGEAFF. The chain carries TRBV27 and TRBJ1-1; 7 nucleotides match TRBD1. The CDR3 has 12 residues. Trimming removed 6 bases from V and 8 bases from J; junction bases left unmatched: 6. The germline V gene has CDR1 MNHEY and CDR2 SMNVEV (reference sequence).

CDR3 nucleotide sequence: TGTGCCAGCAGTGAACGCGACAGGGCTGGAAACACCATATATTTT. This encodes CASSERDRAGNTIYF. The rearrangement uses TRBV25-1 and TRBJ1-3; TRBD1 agrees at 7 bases. The CDR3 has 15 residues. V lost 2 bases and J lost 2; bases outside the gene matches: 3. Germline values: CDR1 MGHDK, CDR2 SYGVNS.

The gene calls are TRBV5-6 and TRBJ2-7; 10 bases agree with TRBD1. The germline V gene encodes CDR1 SGHDT and CDR2 YYEEEE. The CDR3 runs to 18 residues. V lost 4 bases and J lost 0; bases outside the gene matches: 13. The CDR3 DNA sequence: TGTGCCAGCAGCCCATTAAGGGGACAGGGGTACAGCTCCTACGAGCAGTACTTC. Translation: CASSPLRGQGYSSYEQYF.

In the case of this clone: Other DNA sequences within the sample encode an identical CDR3. The genes are TRBV5-1 and TRBJ1-5, with a possible D match to TRBD1 (5 bases). V shed 0 bases and J shed 1 base, with 8 bases lying between them. The CDR3 totals 15 residues. The germline V gene encodes CDR1 SGHRS and CDR2 YFSETQ. In nucleotides, the CDR3 is TGCGCCAGCAGCTTGGAAGGGGTAAGCAATCAGCCCCAGCATTTT. Its translation is CASSLEGVSNQPQHF.

The rearrangement links TRBV19 to TRBJ1-5; weak D call: TRBD1 (5 bases). This CDR3 region has 17 residues. The ends were cut back, 3 bases at V and 2 bases at J, with 17 bases in the middle. Germline V CDR1 and CDR2: LNHDA, SQIVND (reference sequence). The CDR3 DNA is TGTGCCAGTAGTATTTATTCGGCGGGACCCGGCAATCAGCCCCAGCATTTT. Translation: CASSIYSAGPGNQPQHF.

The chain has TRBV6-1 and TRBJ2-7, with D uncertain. The germline V gene encodes CDR1 MNHNS and CDR2 SASEGT. With 1 base removed from V and 0 bases from J, the gap between germline ends came to 4 bases. This CDR3 is built from 13 residues. The chain's CDR3 is CASSEEGSYEQYF. The CDR3, as DNA: TGTGCCAGCAGTGAAGAGGGCTCCTACGAGCAGTACTTC.

In its sample, this clone was seen many times. The same CDR3 can be traced to other DNA sequences in this sample. The chain is built from TRBV30 and TRBJ1-2, with D unresolved. V gave up 0 bases and J gave up 8 bases, with 7 bases separating them. In germline, CDR1 is GTSNPN, CDR2 SVGIG (reference sequence). This CDR3 is built from 11 residues. CDR3 bases: TGTGCCTGGAGTGTAATGGGAGGCTACACCTTC. Protein: CAWSVMGGYTF.